This T cell receptor beta chain stems from a study of T-cell memory formation after mild COVID-19. Findings and limits, study-wide: There was a balanced CD4/CD8 profile in clones contracting day 15 to 85, and later expanders leaned CD4+. Some SARS-CoV-2-responding clones were already detected in memory before infection.

Worth noting for this clonotype: No antigen is known for it.

This CDR3 region has 13 residues. The V gene's germline CDR1 is MNHNS and CDR2 SASEGT. V gave up 8 bases and J gave up 0 bases, with 7 bases separating them. It was 5'RACE with constant-segment primers that produced the TCR alpha and TCR beta cDNA libraries, which carried sample barcodes and UMIs. TCRdb recomputed calls from the 5' RACE reads with MiXCR, one row per CDR3 protein. The table includes hundreds of thousands of distinct CDR3 sequences, 15% detected once. The sequencing sample was made of PBMCs or a T cell subset sorted from them (not recorded which). This TCR was sampled from an adult woman who had mild COVID-19 (a few samples of this study predate the infection). Cell type and time point are not known. The chain has TRBV6-1 and TRBJ1-4; D is ambiguous. CDR3 DNA sequence: TGTGCCAGCCAAAGGGCAACTAATGAAAAACTGTTTTTT. It codes for CASQRATNEKLFF.